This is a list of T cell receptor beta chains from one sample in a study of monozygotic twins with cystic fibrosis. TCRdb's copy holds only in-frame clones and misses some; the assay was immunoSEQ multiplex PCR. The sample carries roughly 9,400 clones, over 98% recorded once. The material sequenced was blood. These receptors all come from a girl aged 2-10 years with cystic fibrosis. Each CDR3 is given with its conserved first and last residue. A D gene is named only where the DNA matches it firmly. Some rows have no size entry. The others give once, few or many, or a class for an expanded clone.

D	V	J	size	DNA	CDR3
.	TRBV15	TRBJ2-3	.	TGTGCCACCCGCGAGGAGCGGACAGCTGGAGATACGCAGTATTTT	CATREERTAGDTQYF
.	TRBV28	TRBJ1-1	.	TGTGCCAGCAGTTGGGGGGTCCTGAACACTGAAGCTTTCTTT	CASSWGVLNTEAFF
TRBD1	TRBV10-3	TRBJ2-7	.	TGTGCCATCAGCGGACAGGGCTTGTCGTTGTCCTACGAGCAGTACTTC	CAISGQGLSLSYEQYF
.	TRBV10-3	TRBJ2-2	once	TGTGCCATCAGTTCGACAGAGGGCGGGGAGCTGTTTTTT	CAISSTEGGELFF
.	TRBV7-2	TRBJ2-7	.	TGTGCCAGCAGCTTAAGGGGTTCCTACGAGCAGTACTTC	CASSLRGSYEQYF
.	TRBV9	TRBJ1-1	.	TGTGCCAGCAGCCTTGGGAGGGATAGGGCTGAAGCTTTCTTT	CASSLGRDRAEAFF
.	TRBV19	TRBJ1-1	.	TGTGCCAGTAGTTGGGGGGGACTAAACACTGAAGCTTTCTTT	CASSWGGLNTEAFF
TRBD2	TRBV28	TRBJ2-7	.	TGTGCCAGCAGTCCGACTAGCGGGGTCTCCTACGAGCAGTACTTC	CASSPTSGVSYEQYF
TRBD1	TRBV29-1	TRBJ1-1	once	TGCAGCGGAGACAGGGCTAACACTGAAGCTTTCTTT	CSGDRANTEAFF
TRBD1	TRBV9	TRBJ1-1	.	TGTGCCAGCAGCGGGCTACAGGGGGCTGAAGCTTTCTTT	CASSGLQGAEAFF
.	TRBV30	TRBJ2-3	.	TGTGCCTGGAGTGTTCTTGGAGATACGCAGTATTTT	CAWSVLGDTQYF
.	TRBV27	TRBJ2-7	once	TGTGCCAGCAGTTCCCAATTTTTCGCCCCCGGTGGGCAGTACTTC	CASSSQFFAPGGQYF
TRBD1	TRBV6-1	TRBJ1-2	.	TGTGCCAGCAGTGACCCGGGACAGGGGTCGAGAGAGAGTTTCTACTATGGCTACACCTTC	CASSDPGQGSRESFYYGYTF
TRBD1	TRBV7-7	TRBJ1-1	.	TGTGCCAGCAGCCAGACAGGGGACACTGAAGCTTTCTTT	CASSQTGDTEAFF
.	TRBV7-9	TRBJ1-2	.	TGTGCCAGCAGCCAATTAATATCCAATGGCTACACCTTC	CASSQLISNGYTF
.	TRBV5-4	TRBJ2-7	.	TGTGCCAGCAGCTTACGTTTTGGGGGCGAAGAGCAGTACTTC	CASSLRFGGEEQYF
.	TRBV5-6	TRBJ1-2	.	TGTGCCAGCAGCTTGAGGCCGTACATCTATGGCTACACCTTC	CASSLRPYIYGYTF
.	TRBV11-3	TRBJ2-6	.	TGTGCCAGCAGCTTACTTCGGGAGTACTCTGGGGCCAACGTCCTGACTTTC	CASSLLREYSGANVLTF
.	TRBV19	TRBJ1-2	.	TGTGCCAGTAGTATTCCTCGGGAATCCTCTAACTATGGCTACACCTTC	CASSIPRESSNYGYTF
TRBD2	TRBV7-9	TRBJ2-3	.	TGTGCCAGCAGTTTAAGAGTCGGGACTAGCGGGAGGGGCACAGATACGCAGTATTTT	CASSLRVGTSGRGTDTQYF
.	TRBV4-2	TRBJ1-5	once	TGTGCCAGCAGCCAAGGACTTAGCAATCAGCCCCAGCATTTT	CASSQGLSNQPQHF
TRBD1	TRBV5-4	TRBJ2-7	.	TGTGCCAGCAGCTTAAGACAGGGATCCTACGAGCAGTACTTC	CASSLRQGSYEQYF
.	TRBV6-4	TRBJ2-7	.	TGTGCCAGCATTCGATCACGGATCCACTACGAGCAGTACTTC	CASIRSRIHYEQYF
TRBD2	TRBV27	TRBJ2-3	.	TGTGCCAGCAGTTTAAGCGGGATTGGATCAGATACGCAGTATTTT	CASSLSGIGSDTQYF
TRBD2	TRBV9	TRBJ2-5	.	TGTGCCAGCAGCCCTCCGGGGAGGGGAGGAGAGACCCAGTACTTC	CASSPPGRGGETQYF
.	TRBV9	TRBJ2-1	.	TGTGCCAGCAGCGTAGTATGGACAGCATCCTACAATGAGCAGTTCTTC	CASSVVWTASYNEQFF
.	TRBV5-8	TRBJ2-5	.	TGTGCCAGCAGCTGGGGGCAGAAGGAACAAGAGACCCAGTACTTC	CASSWGQKEQETQYF
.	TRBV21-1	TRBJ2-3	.	TGTGCCAGCTTCGGGGGCAGGGCCTGCACAGATACGCAGTATTTT	CASFGGRACTDTQYF
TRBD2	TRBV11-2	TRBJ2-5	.	TGTGCCAGCAGCTTAGATCGACTAGCGGGAGGAATGGAGACCCAGTACTTC	CASSLDRLAGGMETQYF
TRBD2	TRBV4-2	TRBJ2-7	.	TGTGCCAGCAGCCCTCGACTAGCGGGAGACTACGAGCAGTACTTC	CASSPRLAGDYEQYF
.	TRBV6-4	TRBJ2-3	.	TGTGCCAGCAGTGGGACAGGCACAGATACGCAGTATTTT	CASSGTGTDTQYF
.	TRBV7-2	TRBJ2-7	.	TGTGCCAGCAGCTTAGGACAGGGACTCCCCTACGAGCAGTACTTC	CASSLGQGLPYEQYF
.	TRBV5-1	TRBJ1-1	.	TGCGCCAGCAGCTTGGCCCTCTTAGGGGGAACGAACACTGAAGCTTTCTTT	CASSLALLGGTNTEAFF
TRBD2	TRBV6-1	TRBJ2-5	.	TGTGCCAGCAGTGAACGGCTAGCGGGAGAAGAGACCCAGTACTTC	CASSERLAGEETQYF
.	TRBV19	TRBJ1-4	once	TGTGCCAGTAGTATGGGCAGGGTGGTGTTTTTT	CASSMGRVVFF
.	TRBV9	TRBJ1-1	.	TGTGCCAGCAGCTCCGGAAGGGTTGGTGAAGCTTTCTTT	CASSSGRVGEAFF
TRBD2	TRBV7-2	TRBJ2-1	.	TGTGCCAGCAGCTTAGTGGGGACTAGCAACGAGCAGTTCTTC	CASSLVGTSNEQFF
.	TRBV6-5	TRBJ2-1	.	TGTGCCAGCAAAAGGCGGGTGGACCCTTACAATGAGCAGTTCTTC	CASKRRVDPYNEQFF
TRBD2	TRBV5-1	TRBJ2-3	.	TGCGCCAGCAGCTTGGCCCTAGCGGGTACCACAGATACGCAGTATTTT	CASSLALAGTTDTQYF
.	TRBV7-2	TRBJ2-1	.	TGTGCCAGCAGCTTAGGGTCCTACAATGAGCAGTTCTTC	CASSLGSYNEQFF
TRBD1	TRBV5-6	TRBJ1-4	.	TGTGCCAGCAGCAGGACAGGGTGGGGTGAAAAACTGTTTTTT	CASSRTGWGEKLFF
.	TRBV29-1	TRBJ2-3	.	TGCAGCGTTAAAGGGGCCGGGGTCTTAGGTACAGATACGCAGTATTTT	CSVKGAGVLGTDTQYF
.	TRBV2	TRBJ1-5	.	TGTGCCAGCAGTCGGTCAAGGTCCAATCAGCCCCAGCATTTT	CASSRSRSNQPQHF
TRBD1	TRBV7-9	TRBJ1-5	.	TGTGCCAGCAGCTTCCAGGGGGCGAATCAGCCCCAGCATTTT	CASSFQGANQPQHF